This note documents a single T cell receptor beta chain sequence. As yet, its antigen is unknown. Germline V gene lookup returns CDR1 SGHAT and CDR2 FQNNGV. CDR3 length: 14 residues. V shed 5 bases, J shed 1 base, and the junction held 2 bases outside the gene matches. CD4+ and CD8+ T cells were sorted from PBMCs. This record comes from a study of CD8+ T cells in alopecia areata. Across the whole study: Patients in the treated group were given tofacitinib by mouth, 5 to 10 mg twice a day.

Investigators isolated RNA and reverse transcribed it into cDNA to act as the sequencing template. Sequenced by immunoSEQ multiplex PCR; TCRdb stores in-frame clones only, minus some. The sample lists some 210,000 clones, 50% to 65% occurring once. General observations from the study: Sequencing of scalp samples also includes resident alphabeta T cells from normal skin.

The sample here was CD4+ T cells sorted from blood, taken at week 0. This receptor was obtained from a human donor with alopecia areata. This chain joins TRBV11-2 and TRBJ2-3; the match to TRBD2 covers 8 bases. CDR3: CASSPTSGTDTQYF. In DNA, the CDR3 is TGTGCCAGCAGCCCGACTAGCGGCACAGATACGCAGTATTTT.